Each of the 26 T cell receptor beta chains below was sequenced from the same sample in a study of blood T cell repertoires in COVID-19 (dated by TCRdb to 2020 to 2021). Library construction relied on the immunoSEQ multiplex PCR assay. What TCRdb holds here is the immuneACCESS table cut down to in-frame rearrangements. Part of the clones is not present; checked against another copy, under half of the missing clones reflect an unresolved V gene, and the others are unexplained. The sample profile shows 200,000 to 300,000 clones; more than 75% of them were found once. Clones ranked in the top ten supply around 12% of the sample. The sample consisted of peripheral blood. The source is a woman aged 55-69 years with active or convalescent COVID-19.

The chain has TRBV21-1 and TRBJ2-5; the D call of TRBD2 is as the table states it, not checked on the DNA. TRBV21-1 is classified as a pseudogene. The CDR3 length is 16 residues. The CDR3 DNA reads TGTGCCAGCAGCAAAGGAACTGGGGGGGGACAAAAGACCCAGTACTTC. Translation: CASSKGTGGGQKTQYF.

The chain has TRBV11-3 and TRBJ2-2; D unresolved. The V gene lost 1 base and the J gene lost 5 bases, with 14 bases spanning the gap. Germline assignment: CDR1 SGHNT and CDR2 YENEEA. The CDR3 covers 16 residues. CDR3 sequence: CASSLGGNIRTGELFF. CDR3 in DNA: TGTGCCAGCAGCTTAGGTGGAAACATCAGGACCGGGGAGCTGTTTTTT.

V usage is TRBV6-5 and J usage is TRBJ2-7, with 10 bases lining up with TRBD1. J gave up 2 bases and V 6 bases, and 7 bases lay outside the gene matches. Germline V gene sequence: CDR1 MNHEY, CDR2 SVGAGI. This CDR3 spans 15 amino acids. For the CDR3, the DNA is TGTGCCAGCAGCCTGGGACAGGGGCCAACCTACGAGCAGTACTTC. This gives the protein CASSLGQGPTYEQYF.

V and J are TRBV5-8 and TRBJ1-4; TRBD1 matches at 10 bases. The CDR3 has 18 residues. The V and J ends lost 3 bases and 7 bases, in that order; junction bases with no gene match: 15. CDR1 is SGHTS, CDR2 YDEGEE, per germline. The DNA of the CDR3 is TGTGCCAGCAGCTCCTCGAAAATCCCGGGACAGGGGAGTGAAAAACTGTTTTTT. Protein: CASSSSKIPGQGSEKLFF.

The DNA for the CDR3 is TGTGCCTCCAGAAGTCACGGCACAGATACGCAGTATTTT. Amino acids: CASRSHGTDTQYF. The rearrangement joins TRBV10-3 to TRBJ2-3; no reliable D call. The CDR3 covers 13 residues. Germline loops: CDR1 ENHRY, CDR2 SYGVKD. V lost 11 bases, J lost 1 base, and 13 bases lay in between.

This chain connects TRBV5-1 to TRBJ1-2; 10 nucleotides match TRBD1. The CDR3 runs 16 residues. Germline V CDR1 and CDR2: SGHRS, YFSETQ. The V gene end was trimmed by 3 bases and the J gene end by 8 bases; junction bases not matched to a gene: 13. In DNA form, the CDR3 reads TGCGCCAGCAGCTCCTCAATAAGACAGGGGGCGCGAGGCTACACCTTC. Amino acids: CASSSSIRQGARGYTF.

The V gene is TRBV5-1, the J gene TRBJ1-2; D may be TRBD1 (6 bases). The CDR3 length is 16 residues. Germline lookup yields CDR1 SGHRS and CDR2 YFSETQ. The V end lost 2 bases, the J end lost 2 bases, and 16 bases lay between the germline ends. In DNA form, the CDR3 reads TGCGCCAGCAGCTTTACTTCAGGGGACGTAAACTATGGCTACACCTTC. Protein product: CASSFTSGDVNYGYTF.

The chain uses TRBV7-2 and TRBJ1-2, with TRBD1 matching 8 bases. CDR3 length: 14 residues. With V trimmed by 11 bases and J by 2 bases, 10 bases remained unmatched. Germline values: CDR1 SGHTA, CDR2 FQGNSA. The chain's CDR3 is CAGASGGANYGYTF. CDR3 nucleotide sequence: TGTGCCGGGGCTTCAGGGGGCGCCAACTATGGCTACACCTTC.

CDR3 protein: CASSLTTNTEAFF. In DNA, the CDR3 is TGTGCCAGCAGCCTTACAACGAACACTGAAGCTTTCTTT. The chain employs TRBV11-3 and TRBJ1-1; D unclear. This CDR3 comprises 13 residues. Germline V gene sequence: CDR1 SGHNT, CDR2 YENEEA. Trimming removed 5 bases from V and 1 base from J, with 8 bases in between. The complete variable domain, with remaining parts taken from reference TRBV11-3 and TRBJ1-1, reads EAGVVQSPRYKIIEKKQPVAFWCNPISGHNTLYWYLQNLGQGPELLIRYENEEAVDDSQLPKDRFSAERLKGVDSTLKIQPAELGDSAVYLCASSLTTNTEAFFGQGTRLTVV.

This clone was picked up one time. The chain is built from TRBV6-5 and TRBJ2-3, with TRBD1 identical over 7 bases. Germline CDR1 MNHEY, CDR2 SVGAGI. Unmatched junction bases numbered 8, after V lost 0 bases and J lost 14 bases. The CDR3 totals 13 residues. In DNA form, the CDR3 reads TGTGCCAGCAGTTACTCGGGGACAGCACCGTTGTATTTT. It specifies CASSYSGTAPLYF.

This clone was detected ten times or more. The J gene is TRBJ2-7, the V gene TRBV6-6; 9 nucleotides agree with TRBD1. The CDR3 spans 15 residues. The junction had 11 bases not matched to a gene; V was cut back by 5 bases and J by 6 bases. Germline V gives CDR1 MNHNY, CDR2 SVGAGI (reference sequence). Written as DNA, the CDR3 is TGTGCCAGCAGTCCCCCGGGACAGGGCCGGGGCGAGCAGTACTTC. Encoded protein: CASSPPGQGRGEQYF.

This chain uses TRBV2 with TRBJ2-3; TRBD1 aligns across 8 bases. V trimming: 3 bases; J trimming: 4 bases; junction bases outside the gene matches: 6. The CDR3 is made up of 15 amino acids. CDR1 and CDR2 from the germline V gene are SNHLY and FYNNEI. DNA for the CDR3: TGTGCCAGCAGTGACGGACAGGGATCGGCAGATACGCAGTATTTT. Its protein is CASSDGQGSADTQYF.

This clone was observed a handful of times. This chain joins TRBV2 and TRBJ2-1; tentative D call: TRBD2 (7 bases). The length of the CDR3 is 14 residues. V was cut by 8 bases and J by 2 bases, with 13 bases left in between. CDR1 and CDR2 from the germline V gene are SNHLY and FYNNEI. DNA of the CDR3: TGTGCCAGCGGGGGGGACACTACCTACAATGAGCAGTTCTTC. As protein: CASGGDTTYNEQFF.

This clone was observed a few times. The chain is built from TRBV7-3 and TRBJ2-2; D may be TRBD2 (6 bases). The CDR3 is made up of 16 amino acids. Trimming removed 6 bases at V and 0 bases at J, with 14 bases between. Germline CDR1 and CDR2: SGHTA and FQGTGA. The CDR3 here is CASSLGGHANTGELFF. As DNA, the CDR3 is TGTGCCAGCAGTTTGGGAGGACACGCGAACACCGGGGAGCTGTTTTTT. The variable domain in full, with the rest retrieved from reference TRBV7-3 and TRBJ2-2, is GAGVSQTPSNKVTEKGKYVELRCDPISGHTALYWYRQSLGQGPEFLIYFQGTGAADDSGLPNDRFFAVRPEGSVSTLKIQRTERGDSAVYLCASSLGGHANTGELFFGEGSRLTVL.

V is TRBV6-5 and J is TRBJ2-7, with 9 bases matching TRBD1. This CDR3 region has 15 residues. CDR1 is MNHEY, CDR2 SVGAGI, per germline. CDR3 loop: CATGQGGTGQYEQYF. The CDR3 DNA reads as TGTGCGACCGGTCAGGGAGGGACAGGGCAATACGAGCAGTACTTC.

V and J are TRBV7-2 and TRBJ2-1; tentative D call: TRBD2 (5 bases). The CDR3 is 15 residues long. The germline V and J ends were trimmed by 5 bases and 0 bases, with 11 bases remaining between them. Germline V gene data show CDR1 as SGHTA and CDR2 as FQGNSA. CDR3 nucleotide sequence: TGTGCCAGCAGCCCAGCGGCTAGCTCCTACAATGAGCAGTTCTTC. This codes for CASSPAASSYNEQFF.

The V call is TRBV3-1 (or the pseudogene TRBV3-2), the J call TRBJ1-1, with TRBD1 as a possible D gene (5 bases). Germline CDR1 LGHDT, CDR2 YNNKEL (reference sequence). V lost 2 bases, J lost 1 base, and 14 bases lay in between. The CDR3 contains 16 residues. CDR3 sequence (DNA): TGTGCCAGCAGCCAAAATGGACACGCAACGAACACTGAAGCTTTCTTT. This translates into CASSQNGHATNTEAFF.

CDR3 bases: TGTGCCAGCAGCTTAGCGGTGGACAGTAACTATGGCTACACCTTC. Its protein is CASSLAVDSNYGYTF. J is TRBJ1-2 and V is TRBV7-2, with D maybe TRBD1 (6 bases). V was clipped by 0 bases and J by 1 base, with 9 bases between them. Germline loops: CDR1 SGHTA, CDR2 FQGNSA. CDR3 length: 15 amino acids.

V gene TRBV10-2 combines with J gene TRBJ1-5; D is perhaps TRBD1 (5 bases). This CDR3 region has 12 residues. Per the germline V gene, CDR1 is WSHSY and CDR2 is SAAADI. V dropped 5 bases and J dropped 5 bases, with 7 bases sitting between them. The CDR3 here is CASSPGDQPQHF. CDR3 nucleotide sequence: TGCGCCAGCAGTCCGGGGGATCAGCCCCAGCATTTT.

V is TRBV29-1 and J is TRBJ2-1; D is perhaps TRBD1 (5 bases). In germline, CDR1 is SQVTM, CDR2 ANQGSEA. Trimming stripped 6 bases from V and 10 bases from J, with 10 bases between. CDR3 size: 10 residues. The chain's CDR3 is CSVGVLEQFF. The CDR3 nucleotides read TGCAGCGTAGGGGTCCTCGAGCAGTTCTTC.

The chain links TRBV2 to TRBJ1-2; D uncertain. The V gene's germline CDR1 is SNHLY and CDR2 FYNNEI. This CDR3 comprises 11 residues. Deletions cut 8 bases from V and 1 base from J, with 5 bases between. This CDR3 reads CASAINYGYTF. In DNA form, the CDR3 reads TGTGCCAGCGCTATTAACTATGGCTACACCTTC.

A few counts support this clone. The genes are TRBV2 and TRBJ1-2, with unresolved D. Trimming cost V 7 bases and J 5 bases, with 17 bases left between them. The CDR3 spans 14 residues. Germline V gene data show CDR1 as SNHLY and CDR2 as FYNNEI. In DNA form, the CDR3 reads TGTGCCAGCAAATCCGGGGTGGGCCTTTATGGCTACACCTTC. This codes for CASKSGVGLYGYTF.

This chain joins TRBV19 and TRBJ1-5, with D perhaps TRBD1 (6 bases). From germline, CDR1 is LNHDA and CDR2 SQIVND (reference sequence). This CDR3 spans 15 amino acids. V was cut by 7 bases and J by 0 bases, with 13 bases left in between. The CDR3 nucleotides read TGTGCCAGTACCCCGGACAGATATAGCAATCAGCCCCAGCATTTT. Its translation is CASTPDRYSNQPQHF.

The CDR3 coding sequence is TGTGCCAGCAGTACTCCCGGGCCCGGGACAGGGAGTTCGACCGGGGAGCTGTTTTTT. As protein: CASSTPGPGTGSSTGELFF. The chain joins TRBV9 to TRBJ2-2; 9 positions match TRBD1. Trimming took 5 bases from V and 5 from J; bases not matched to a gene: 19. The CDR3 runs 19 residues. Germline V CDR1 and CDR2: SGDLS, YYNGEE.

The sample holds a few counts of this clone. Additional DNA sequences in this sample encode the identical CDR3. V usage is TRBV5-1 and J usage is TRBJ2-1; 8 bases fit TRBD1. The CDR3 sequence is 15 residues long. The ends lost 0 bases at V and 1 base at J; junction bases unmatched: 0. Germline V CDR1 and CDR2: SGHRS, YFSETQ. Written as DNA, the CDR3 is TGCGCCAGCAGCTTGGGACAGGGGTCCTACAATGAGCAGTTCTTC. This encodes CASSLGQGSYNEQFF.

V gene TRBV19 combines with J gene TRBJ2-1; TRBD1 aligns across 10 bases. Germline CDR1 and CDR2: LNHDA and SQIVND (reference sequence). This CDR3 has 17 amino acids. The V segment lost 7 bases and the J segment 0 bases; nucleotides outside the gene matches: 9. The CDR3 sequence: CASMEDRTGGSYNEQFF. CDR3 sequence (DNA): TGTGCCAGTATGGAGGATCGGACAGGGGGCTCCTACAATGAGCAGTTCTTC.